These 27 T cell receptor beta chains were sequenced from one sample in a study of T cell repertoires in cytomegalovirus infection. TCRdb reprocessed the reads via MiXCR and lists one record per CDR3 protein. The top ten clones hold roughly a quarter of a sample with about 490,000 distinct CDR3 sequences, about 15% of them seen once. The sample taken for sequencing was CD8+ T cells from PBMCs. Receptor source: a human donor in good health (CMV status not recorded). Some clones in this sample may be carry-over from other donors' samples.

The chain joins TRBV28 to TRBJ2-7; D might be TRBD2 (6 bases). Germline V gene sequence: CDR1 MDHEN, CDR2 SYDVKM. V was cut by 4 bases and J by 12 bases, with 16 bases left in between. CDR3 length: 12 residues. The CDR3 DNA sequence: TGTGCCAGCAGTTCTCTTCGGGGGTCGGGGTACTTC. Amino acids: CASSSLRGSGYF.

Ten or more counts support this clonotype. The chain couples TRBV6-6 to TRBJ2-7; D call uncertain. V was trimmed by 6 bases and J by 2 bases, leaving 14 bases between them. This CDR3 is built from 14 residues. From germline, CDR1 is MNHNY and CDR2 SVGAGI (reference sequence). The CDR3 nucleotides read TGTGCCAGCAGCCTCCCCCCTCGAGCCTACGAGCAGTACTTC. This encodes CASSLPPRAYEQYF.

Only a few counts were recorded for this clonotype. The chain combines TRBV11-2 with TRBJ2-3; 10 bases line up with TRBD2. Looked up from germline, CDR1 is SGHAT and CDR2 is FQNNGV. The CDR3 totals 18 residues. The V segment lost 4 bases and the J segment 6 bases; nucleotides outside the gene matches: 16. The CDR3 nucleotides read TGTGCCAGCAGCTCCGTAACTAGCGGGAAGGTGAATCAGGATACGCAGTATTTT. Translation gives CASSSVTSGKVNQDTQYF.

In this sample, this clonotype turned up many times. The rearrangement links TRBV6-2 or TRBV6-3 to TRBJ2-1, with 9 bases lining up with TRBD1. This CDR3 contains 16 residues. The germline CDR1 and CDR2 sequences are MNHEY and SVGEGT. The J segment lost 3 bases and the V segment lost 6 bases, leaving 9 bases of the junction unmatched. In DNA form, the CDR3 reads TGTGCCAGCAGGCGGACAGGGGAGTGGTACTACAATGAGCAGTTCTTC. This codes for CASRRTGEWYYNEQFF.

This clonotype has a count of ten or more. J is TRBJ1-2 and V is TRBV7-9; 10 bases line up with TRBD1. This CDR3 spans 18 amino acids. Germline CDR1 and CDR2: SEHNR and FQNEAQ (reference sequence). J gave up 1 base and V 2 bases, and 10 bases lay outside the gene matches. The CDR3 DNA sequence: TGTGCCAGCAGCTTAACATCCGGGACAGGGGATTATAACTATGGCTACACCTTC. Translating gives CASSLTSGTGDYNYGYTF.

This clonotype was picked up a small number of times. This chain links TRBV4-2 with TRBJ2-1; no firm D call. The CDR3 consists of 16 residues. V dropped 1 base and J dropped 0 bases, with 10 bases sitting between them. Germline V CDR1 and CDR2: LGHNA, YNFKEQ. The CDR3: CASSQGPDPSYNEQFF. In DNA, the CDR3 is TGTGCCAGCAGCCAAGGGCCTGACCCCTCCTACAATGAGCAGTTCTTC.

This clonotype was picked up a small number of times. The rearrangement joins TRBV5-1 to TRBJ2-7, with D hard to call. The germline V and J ends were trimmed by 4 bases and 2 bases, with 7 bases remaining between them. This CDR3 has 12 amino acids. Germline CDR1 is SGHRS and CDR2 is YFSETQ. The CDR3 spells CASSEKAYEQYF. The CDR3 DNA reads TGCGCCAGCAGCGAGAAAGCCTACGAGCAGTACTTC.

The chain recombines TRBV6-5 with TRBJ2-5, with 7 positions matching TRBD1. The CDR3 totals 14 residues. J gave up 4 bases and V 2 bases, and 4 bases lay outside the gene matches. Germline V CDR1 and CDR2: MNHEY, SVGAGI. The chain's CDR3 is CASSYVGGGETQYF. The CDR3 DNA is TGTGCCAGCAGTTACGTAGGGGGCGGAGAGACCCAGTACTTC.

This clonotype turned up a few times. The genes are TRBV7-9 and TRBJ1-2; 8 bases agree with TRBD1. The CDR3 is 14 amino acids. Germline V gene data show CDR1 as SEHNR and CDR2 as FQNEAQ (reference sequence). The J segment lost 2 bases and the V segment lost 4 bases, leaving 3 bases of the junction unmatched. The CDR3 reads CASSSSGGNYGYTF. In nucleotides, the CDR3 is TGTGCCAGCAGCTCCTCAGGGGGCAACTATGGCTACACCTTC.

The chain employs TRBV9 and TRBJ1-1; D is possibly TRBD1 (6 bases). The germline CDR1 and CDR2 sequences are SGDLS and YYNGEE. There are 15 residues in the CDR3. Trimming stripped 0 bases from V and 3 bases from J, with 12 bases between. The CDR3 spells CASSVENRVDTEAFF. CDR3 bases: TGTGCCAGCAGCGTAGAGAACAGGGTGGACACTGAAGCTTTCTTT.

The table lists this clonotype with many counts. The genes are TRBV7-2 and TRBJ2-2, with D perhaps matching TRBD2 (6 bases). Germline loops: CDR1 SGHTA, CDR2 FQGNSA. The CDR3 loop spans 16 amino acids. The V end was cut by 1 base, the J end by 2 bases, with 11 bases between. The CDR3 coding sequence is TGTGCCAGCAGCTTAGGGCCGGGACTTAACACCGGGGAGCTGTTTTTT. The encoded protein is CASSLGPGLNTGELFF.

The sample holds many counts of this clonotype. The chain carries TRBV12-3 or TRBV12-4 and TRBJ1-1; 8 bases are a match to TRBD1. The CDR3 totals 14 residues. J gave up 4 bases and V 6 bases, and 7 bases lay outside the gene matches. CDR3 nucleotides: TGTGCCAGCAGAGCAGGGGGCGCGAGCACTGAAGCTTTCTTT. It yields the protein CASRAGGASTEAFF.

This clonotype was recorded at least ten times. V usage is TRBV4-1 and J usage is TRBJ1-1; D gene uncertain. CDR1 is MGHRA, CDR2 YSYEKL, per germline. The CDR3 runs 14 residues. The V and J ends lost 1 base and 1 base respectively, with 7 bases between them. The DNA of the CDR3 is TGCGCCAGCAGCCAAGTCGCTTCGAACACTGAAGCTTTCTTT. Its translation is CASSQVASNTEAFF.

This clonotype was seen at least ten times. The V call is TRBV7-8, the J call TRBJ2-1; TRBD2 matches at 8 bases. The CDR3 contains 15 residues. With 5 bases clipped from V and 5 bases from J, the junction kept 8 bases outside the gene matches. CDR1 is SGHVS, CDR2 FQNEAQ, per germline. Here the CDR3 reads CASSPRAGGNNEQFF. In DNA, the CDR3 is TGTGCCAGCAGCCCGCGGGCGGGAGGAAACAATGAGCAGTTCTTC.

Only a few counts were recorded for this clonotype. The J gene is TRBJ2-7, the V gene TRBV2; TRBD1 agrees at 7 bases. This CDR3 contains 15 residues. CDR1 is SNHLY, CDR2 FYNNEI, per germline. With 8 bases clipped from V and 1 base from J, the junction kept 11 bases outside the gene matches. CDR3: CASGAARDRSYEQYF. In DNA, the CDR3 is TGTGCCAGCGGTGCTGCCCGGGACAGATCCTACGAGCAGTACTTC. Using reference TRBV2 and TRBJ2-7 for the parts outside the CDR3, the full variable domain is EPEVTQTPSHQVTQMGQEVILRCVPISNHLYFYWYRQILGQKVEFLVSFYNNEISEKSEIFDDQFSVERPDGSNFTLKIRSTKLEDSAMYFCASGAARDRSYEQYFGPGTRLTVT.

The chain recombines TRBV27 with TRBJ1-4, with 9 bases identical to TRBD1. The CDR3 totals 15 residues. Germline assignment: CDR1 MNHEY and CDR2 SMNVEV (reference sequence). V lost 5 bases, J lost 4 bases, and 5 bases stayed unmatched. This chain's CDR3 is CASSTGGRSNEKLFF. The CDR3 coding sequence is TGTGCCAGCAGTACAGGGGGCCGGAGTAATGAAAAACTGTTTTTT.

As for this clonotype: Sequence at one end of the junction differs from germline and may be a read error. The chain combines TRBV5-3 with TRBJ2-3, with a possible D match to TRBD1 (8 bases). TRBV5-3 is identified as an open reading frame with a role that is uncertain. CDR3 length equals 15 residues. CDR3 DNA sequence: TGTGCCAGCAGCTTGGTATACAGGGGGGGAGATACGCAGTATTTT. Protein: CASSLVYRGGDTQYF.

A remark on this clonotype: A much larger clone sits a single nucleotide away, making a read error possible. This CDR3 is missing its conserved last phenylalanine or tryptophan, likely due to a read error. This chain links TRBV5-6 with TRBJ2-7, with D possibly TRBD1 on 5 matching bases. Germline assignment: CDR1 SGHDT and CDR2 YYEEEE. The CDR3 contains 15 residues. The germline V and J ends were trimmed by 0 bases and 3 bases, with 13 bases remaining between them. DNA of the CDR3: TGTGCCAGCAGCTTGGCTGGGGCTGGATTCTACGAGCAGTACTAC. The encoded protein is CASSLAGAGFYEQYY.

This clonotype was picked up many times. The chain couples TRBV10-3 to TRBJ2-5; 7 bases are shared with TRBD1. CDR1 and CDR2 from the germline V gene are ENHRY and SYGVKD. The V segment lost 5 bases and the J segment 5 bases; nucleotides outside the gene matches: 8. This CDR3 region has 14 residues. In nucleotides, the CDR3 is TGTGCCATCAGTACTGGACAGGCTCGGGAGACCCAGTACTTC. Its protein is CAISTGQARETQYF.

This clonotype was detected once. Given a much more abundant clone one base away, this may be a read error. The V and J genes are TRBV19 and TRBJ1-2; the match to TRBD1 covers 12 bases. CDR1 LNHDA and CDR2 SQIVND come from the germline V gene (reference sequence). Trimming took 8 bases from V and 4 from J; bases not matched to a gene: 8. This CDR3 is 15 amino acids long. The CDR3 protein is CASVIRDRGLYGYTF. In nucleotides, the CDR3 is TGTGCCAGTGTGATTCGGGACAGGGGGCTCTATGGCTACACCTTC. Supplemented by reference TRBV19 and TRBJ1-2, the full variable domain reads DGGITQSPKYLFRKEGQNVTLSCEQNLNHDAMYWYRQDPGQGLRLIYYSQIVNDFQKGDIAEGYSVSREKKESFPLTVTSAQKNPTAFYLCASVIRDRGLYGYTFGSGTRLTVV.

This clonotype was counted a few times. V usage is TRBV5-1 and J usage is TRBJ1-1; D unresolved. Trimming cost V 2 bases and J 2 bases, with 13 bases left between them. The length of the CDR3 is 15 residues. Germline V gives CDR1 SGHRS, CDR2 YFSETQ. CDR3 region: CASSLAQMLNTEAFF. Here the CDR3 DNA reads TGCGCCAGCAGCTTAGCGCAGATGCTTAACACTGAAGCTTTCTTT.

This clonotype was counted between two and nine times. The rearrangement links TRBV2 to TRBJ2-2; 9 nucleotides align to TRBD1. V gave up 10 bases and J gave up 4 bases; unmatched junction bases: 10. This CDR3 has 15 amino acids. CDR1 is SNHLY and CDR2 is FYNNEI in the germline V gene. The CDR3 sequence is CATSPGTGFTGELFF. The DNA for the CDR3 is TGTGCCACCTCTCCCGGGACAGGGTTCACCGGGGAGCTGTTTTTT.

In its sample, this clonotype was seen a few times. The chain employs TRBV6-1 and TRBJ2-6; no reliable D call. The length of the CDR3 is 16 residues. The germline CDR1 and CDR2 sequences are MNHNS and SASEGT. The V gene lost 2 bases and the J gene lost 0 bases, with 8 bases spanning the gap. The CDR3 protein is CASSESWGSGANVLTF. The CDR3 DNA sequence: TGTGCCAGCAGTGAATCCTGGGGCTCTGGGGCCAACGTCCTGACTTTC.

This clonotype was seen at least ten times. The chain links TRBV7-9 to TRBJ1-1; D remains unclear. Trimming pared 1 base from V and 5 bases from J, leaving 5 bases between. CDR3 length: 12 amino acids. Germline lookup yields CDR1 SEHNR and CDR2 FQNEAQ (reference sequence). The CDR3 sequence is CASSLGPTEAFF. The CDR3 bases are TGTGCCAGCAGCTTAGGACCTACTGAAGCTTTCTTT.

At least ten counts were recorded for this clonotype. The chain has TRBV6-1 and TRBJ2-1; TRBD1 aligns across 7 bases. CDR3 length: 13 residues. V gave up 5 bases and J gave up 9 bases; unmatched junction bases: 7. Germline V gives CDR1 MNHNS, CDR2 SASEGT. CDR3 residues: CASSYRGRGEQFF. The CDR3 DNA reads as TGTGCCAGCAGTTACAGGGGCAGAGGTGAGCAGTTCTTC.

This clonotype has ten or more counts. The chain recombines TRBV6-1 with TRBJ2-3; the match to TRBD2 covers 8 bases. Germline values: CDR1 MNHNS, CDR2 SASEGT. The CDR3 loop spans 15 amino acids. V was clipped by 7 bases and J by 1 base; unmatched bases: 7. The CDR3 nucleotides read TGTGCCAGCACAGTAATGGGACTAGGCACAGATACGCAGTATTTT. Translation gives CASTVMGLGTDTQYF.

V gene TRBV28 combines with J gene TRBJ2-3; D remains ambiguous. The CDR3 is made up of 16 amino acids. Trimming cost V 6 bases and J 2 bases, with 18 bases left between them. Looked up from germline, CDR1 is MDHEN and CDR2 is SYDVKM. The CDR3 loop reads CASSPYLGLLTDTQYF. The CDR3 DNA reads as TGTGCCAGCAGCCCTTATTTAGGGCTACTCACAGATACGCAGTATTTT.